This T cell receptor (beta chain) was captured by sequencing in a study of CD4+ T cells in melanoma. Produced via immunoSEQ multiplex PCR; TCRdb's table is partial and in-frame only. The sample has about 4,200 clones, over 65% seen once. The CDR3 is made up of 15 amino acids. The germline V gene has CDR1 MNHEY and CDR2 SMNVEV (reference sequence). The V gene lost 2 bases and the J gene lost 3 bases, with 11 bases spanning the gap. The receptor was isolated from a human donor with melanoma. The sample consisted of cells from a culture (not recorded whether cultured in vitro). The chain has TRBV27 and TRBJ1-3, with D maybe TRBD1 (5 bases). CDR3 in DNA: TGTGCCAGCAGTTTAGCGGGGGGAGTTGGAAACACCATATATTTT. Residues: CASSLAGGVGNTIYF.